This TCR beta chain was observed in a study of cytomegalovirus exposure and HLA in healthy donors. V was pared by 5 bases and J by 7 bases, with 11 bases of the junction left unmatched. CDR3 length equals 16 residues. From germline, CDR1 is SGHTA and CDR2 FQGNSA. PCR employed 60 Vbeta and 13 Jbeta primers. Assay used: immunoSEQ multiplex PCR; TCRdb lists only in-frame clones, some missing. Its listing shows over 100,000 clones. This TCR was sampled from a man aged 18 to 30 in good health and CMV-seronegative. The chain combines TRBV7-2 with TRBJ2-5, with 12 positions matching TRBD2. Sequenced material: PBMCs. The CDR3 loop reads CASSMLAGGLRGTQYF. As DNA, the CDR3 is TGTGCCAGCAGCATGCTAGCGGGAGGGCTCCGGGGGACCCAGTACTTC.